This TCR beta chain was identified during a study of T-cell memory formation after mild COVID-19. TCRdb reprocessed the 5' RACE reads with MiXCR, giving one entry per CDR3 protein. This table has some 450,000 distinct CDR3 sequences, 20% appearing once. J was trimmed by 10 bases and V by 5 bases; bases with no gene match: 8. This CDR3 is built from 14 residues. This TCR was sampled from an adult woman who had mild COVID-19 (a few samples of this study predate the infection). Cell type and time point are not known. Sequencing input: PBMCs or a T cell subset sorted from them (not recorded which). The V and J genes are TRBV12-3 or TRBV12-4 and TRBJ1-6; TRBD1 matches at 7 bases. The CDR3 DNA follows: TGTGCCAGCAGTCTAGGACAGGTGTCCTCACCCCTCCACTTT. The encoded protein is CASSLGQVSSPLHF.